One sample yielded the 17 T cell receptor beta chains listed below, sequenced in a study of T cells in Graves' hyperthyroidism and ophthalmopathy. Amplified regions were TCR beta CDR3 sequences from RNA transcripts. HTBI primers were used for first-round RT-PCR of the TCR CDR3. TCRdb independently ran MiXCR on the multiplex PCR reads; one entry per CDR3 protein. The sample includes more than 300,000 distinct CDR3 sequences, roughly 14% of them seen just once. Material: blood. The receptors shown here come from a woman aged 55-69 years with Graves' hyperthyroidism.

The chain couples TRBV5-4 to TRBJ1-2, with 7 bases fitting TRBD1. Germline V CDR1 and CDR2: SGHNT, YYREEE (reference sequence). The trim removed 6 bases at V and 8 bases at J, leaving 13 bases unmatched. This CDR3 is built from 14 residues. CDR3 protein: CASTDDRDVGGYTF. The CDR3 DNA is TGTGCCAGCACCGACGACAGGGACGTAGGGGGCTACACCTTC.

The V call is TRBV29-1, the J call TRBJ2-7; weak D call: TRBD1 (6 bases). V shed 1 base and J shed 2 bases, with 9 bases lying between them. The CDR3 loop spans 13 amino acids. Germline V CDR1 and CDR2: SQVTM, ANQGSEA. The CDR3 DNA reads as TGCAGCGTTGAAGGGGACACAACCTACGAGCAGTACTTC. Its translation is CSVEGDTTYEQYF.

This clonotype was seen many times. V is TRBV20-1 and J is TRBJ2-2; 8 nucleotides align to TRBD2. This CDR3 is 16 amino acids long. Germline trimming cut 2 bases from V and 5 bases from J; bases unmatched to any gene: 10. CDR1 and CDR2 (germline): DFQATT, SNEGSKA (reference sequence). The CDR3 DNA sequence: TGCAGTGCTAGACCACCCATAGCGGGATGGACCGGGGAGCTGTTTTTT. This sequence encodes CSARPPIAGWTGELFF.

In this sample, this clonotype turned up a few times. CDR3 DNA sequence: TGCAGTGCTGGGGGACAGGGGTCGTACAATGAGCAGTTCTTC. It translates to CSAGGQGSYNEQFF. The chain is built from TRBV20-1 and TRBJ2-1, with TRBD1 identical over 10 bases. After removal of 5 bases from V and 4 bases from J, the junction contained 5 bases not matched to a gene. There are 14 residues in the CDR3. Germline loops: CDR1 DFQATT, CDR2 SNEGSKA (reference sequence).

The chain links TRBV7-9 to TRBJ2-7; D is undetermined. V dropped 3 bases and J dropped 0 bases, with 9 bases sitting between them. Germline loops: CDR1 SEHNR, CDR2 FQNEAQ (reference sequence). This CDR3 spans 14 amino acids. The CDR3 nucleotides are TGTGCCAGCAGCTTCCAAGAGAGCTCCTACGAGCAGTACTTC. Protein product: CASSFQESSYEQYF.

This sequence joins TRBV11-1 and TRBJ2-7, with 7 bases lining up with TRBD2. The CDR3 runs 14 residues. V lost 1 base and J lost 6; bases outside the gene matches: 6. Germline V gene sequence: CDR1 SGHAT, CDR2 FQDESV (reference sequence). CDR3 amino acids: CASSLVGLHCEQYF. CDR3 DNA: TGTGCCAGCAGCTTAGTGGGACTACACTGCGAGCAGTACTTC.

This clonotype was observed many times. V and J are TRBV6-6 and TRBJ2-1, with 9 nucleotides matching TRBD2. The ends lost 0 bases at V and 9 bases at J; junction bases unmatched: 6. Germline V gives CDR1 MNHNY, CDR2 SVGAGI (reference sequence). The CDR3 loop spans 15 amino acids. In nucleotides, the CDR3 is TGTGCCAGCAGTTACTCGACGCGGGAGGGCAGTGAGCAGTTCTTC. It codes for CASSYSTREGSEQFF.

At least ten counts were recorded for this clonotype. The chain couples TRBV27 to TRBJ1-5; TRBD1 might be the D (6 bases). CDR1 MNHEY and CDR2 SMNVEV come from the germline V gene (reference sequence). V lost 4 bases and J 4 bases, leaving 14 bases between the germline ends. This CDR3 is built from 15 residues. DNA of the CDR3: TGTGCCAGCAGTTCCGCCGGGACACAGAATCAGCCCCAGCATTTT. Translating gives CASSSAGTQNQPQHF.

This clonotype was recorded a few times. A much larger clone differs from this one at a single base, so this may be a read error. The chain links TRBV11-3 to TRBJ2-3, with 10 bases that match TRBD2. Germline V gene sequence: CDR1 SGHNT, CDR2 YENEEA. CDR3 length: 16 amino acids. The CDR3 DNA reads TGTGCCGGCAGCAGTAGGACTAGCGGTAGCACAGATACGCAGTATTTT. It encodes CAGSSRTSGSTDTQYF.

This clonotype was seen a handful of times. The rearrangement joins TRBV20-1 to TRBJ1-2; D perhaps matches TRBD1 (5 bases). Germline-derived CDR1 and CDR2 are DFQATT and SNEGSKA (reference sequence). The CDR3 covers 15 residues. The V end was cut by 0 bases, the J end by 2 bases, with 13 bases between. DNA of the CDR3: TGCAGTGCTAGAGATCCTAGGGCAGGGAACTATGGCTACACCTTC. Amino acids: CSARDPRAGNYGYTF.

The CDR3 region has the DNA TGTGCCAGCAGCCTCGGCAGGGCCTCTGGAAACACCATATATTTT. Residues: CASSLGRASGNTIYF. The chain has TRBV13 and TRBJ1-3, with a weak D call TRBD1 (5 bases). Germline assignment: CDR1 PRHDT and CDR2 FYEKMQ (reference sequence). V was cut by 5 bases and J by 0 bases, with 11 bases left in between. The CDR3 contains 15 residues.

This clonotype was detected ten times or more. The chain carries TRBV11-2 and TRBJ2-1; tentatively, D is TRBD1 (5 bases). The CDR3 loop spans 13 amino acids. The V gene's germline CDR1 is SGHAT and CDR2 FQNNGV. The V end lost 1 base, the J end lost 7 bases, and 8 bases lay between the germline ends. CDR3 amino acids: CASSLGQRNEQFF. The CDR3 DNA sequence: TGTGCCAGCAGCTTAGGACAGAGGAATGAGCAGTTCTTC.

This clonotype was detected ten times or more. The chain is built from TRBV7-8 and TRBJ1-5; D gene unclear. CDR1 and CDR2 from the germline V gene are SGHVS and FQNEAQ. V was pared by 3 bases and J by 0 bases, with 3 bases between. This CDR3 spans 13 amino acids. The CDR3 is CASSFYSNQPQHF. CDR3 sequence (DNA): TGTGCCAGCAGCTTCTATAGCAATCAGCCCCAGCATTTT.

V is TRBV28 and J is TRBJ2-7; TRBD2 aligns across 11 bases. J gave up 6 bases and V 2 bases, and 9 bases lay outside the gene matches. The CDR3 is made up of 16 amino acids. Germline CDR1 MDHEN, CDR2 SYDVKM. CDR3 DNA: TGTGCCAGCAGTTTAGGGTCCTATAGCGGGAGGGCCGAGCAGTACTTC. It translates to CASSLGSYSGRAEQYF.

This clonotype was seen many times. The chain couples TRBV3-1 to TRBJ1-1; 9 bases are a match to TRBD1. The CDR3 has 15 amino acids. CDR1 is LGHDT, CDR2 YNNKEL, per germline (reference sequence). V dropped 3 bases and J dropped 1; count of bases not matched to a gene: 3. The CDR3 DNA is TGTGCCAGCAGCCAGGGGACAGGGAAGAACACTGAAGCTTTCTTT. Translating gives CASSQGTGKNTEAFF.

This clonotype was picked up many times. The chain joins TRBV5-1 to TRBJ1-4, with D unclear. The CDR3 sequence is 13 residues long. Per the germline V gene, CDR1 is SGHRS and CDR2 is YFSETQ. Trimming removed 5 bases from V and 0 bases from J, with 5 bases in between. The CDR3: CASRVATNEKLFF. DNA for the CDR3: TGCGCCAGCAGAGTTGCAACTAATGAAAAACTGTTTTTT.

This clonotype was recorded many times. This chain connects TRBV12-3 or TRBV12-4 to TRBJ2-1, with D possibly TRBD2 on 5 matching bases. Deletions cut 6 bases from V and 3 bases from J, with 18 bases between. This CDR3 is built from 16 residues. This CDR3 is CASSPGGGVVYNEQFF. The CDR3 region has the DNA TGTGCCAGCAGCCCCGGAGGTGGCGTGGTCTACAATGAGCAGTTCTTC.